This T cell receptor beta chain is from a study of shared clonotypes between healthy human individuals. The study ran the assay at deep level. Unsorted PBMC DNA was run through sequencing on ten immunoSEQ deep assay plates. Sequenced by immunoSEQ multiplex PCR; TCRdb stores in-frame clones only, minus some. Of 100,000 or so clones in the sample, 40% to 55% are singletons; the top ten hold about 15%. Adult Caucasians living in Nashville, Tennessee made up all of the donors. Germline CDR1 LGHNA, CDR2 YSLEER. The CDR3 totals 11 residues. V lost 6 bases and J lost 8, with 8 bases in between. The chain employs TRBV4-3 and TRBJ2-1; D is possibly TRBD2 (6 bases). Sequencing was done on a sample of PBMCs. The sequence derives from a woman between 40 and 50 years old in good health. Some clones in this sample may be carry-over from other donors' samples. The CDR3 sequence is CASRGGDEQFF. In DNA, the CDR3 is TGCGCCAGCAGGGGGGGAGATGAGCAGTTCTTC.